This record covers a single T cell receptor beta chain. This record comes from a study of blood T cell repertoires in COVID-19. Background on the study: Both acute and convalescent COVID-19 samples were obtained from the United States, Italy and Spain. Nucleic acid was either cDNA or gDNA, and it came from T cells, B-cell-depleted T cells, or PBMCs.

The CDR3 extends over 12 amino acids. Trimming shortened V by 4 bases and J by 4 bases, and 10 bases separated the two germline ends. Per germline, CDR1 SQVTM and CDR2 ANQGSEA. Under the authors' procedure: Estimation of nucleated cell counts relied on the amplification of reference gene primers. The table came from immunoSEQ multiplex PCR; TCRdb's copy has only in-frame clones and leaves some out. V and J calls and clone size are copied from that table; D and trimming were computed from the DNA. The table lists approximately 130,000 clones, about 77% of them singletons, with 25% in the top ten. V gene TRBV29-1 combines with J gene TRBJ2-5; D is ambiguous. Material: peripheral blood. This clonotype was obtained from a human donor in a cohort sampled during active COVID-19. The CDR3 DNA is TGCAGCGTTGCAGCGTCGGGAGAGACCCAGTACTTC. Encoded protein: CSVAASGETQYF.